The clone carrying this T cell receptor (beta chain) was seen more than once but under ten times. Source study methods: Reference gene primer amplification in the assay estimated nucleated cell counts. Libraries were prepared by immunoSEQ multiplex PCR; TCRdb keeps only in-frame clonotypes and omits some of them. V, J and clone size are those of that table, while D and trimming were read from the DNA. Of around 500,000 clones in the sample, approximately 85% were seen once. V was trimmed by 2 bases and J by 6 bases, leaving 16 bases between them. Germline V gene sequence: CDR1 SGHAT, CDR2 FQNNGV. The CDR3 spans 16 residues. The data stem from a study of blood T cell repertoires in COVID-19. Study details: Spain, Italy and the United States supplied samples that represented acute and convalescent COVID-19. T cells, B-cell-depleted T cells, or PBMCs provided the cDNA or gDNA that served as material.

The sequence came from a human donor in a cohort sampled during active COVID-19. Sequencing used peripheral blood. V usage is TRBV11-2 and J usage is TRBJ2-2, with D unclear. Written as DNA, the CDR3 is TGTGCCAGCAGCTTACGGATCGGAGTGGATCCCGGGGAGCTGTTTTTT. As protein: CASSLRIGVDPGELFF.